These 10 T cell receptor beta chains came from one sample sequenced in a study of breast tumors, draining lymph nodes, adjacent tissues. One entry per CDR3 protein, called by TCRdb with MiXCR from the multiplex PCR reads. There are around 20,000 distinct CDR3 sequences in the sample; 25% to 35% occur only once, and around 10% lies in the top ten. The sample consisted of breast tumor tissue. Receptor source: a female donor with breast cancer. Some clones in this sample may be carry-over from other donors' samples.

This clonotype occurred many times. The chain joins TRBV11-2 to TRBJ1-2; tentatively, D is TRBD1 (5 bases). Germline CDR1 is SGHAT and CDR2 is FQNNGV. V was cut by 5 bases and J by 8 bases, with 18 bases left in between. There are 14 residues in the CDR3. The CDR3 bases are TGTGCCAGCAGCCGAGGGGAGGGGATGGGGGGCTACACCTTC. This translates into CASSRGEGMGGYTF.

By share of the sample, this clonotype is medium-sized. This chain's CDR3 is CASSHVGLAYNEQFF. CDR3 coding DNA: TGTGCCAGCAGCCATGTCGGACTAGCCTACAATGAGCAGTTCTTC. The chain links TRBV7-6 to TRBJ2-1, with 7 bases that match TRBD2. Germline V gene data show CDR1 as SGHVS and CDR2 as FNYEAQ. The ends lost 5 bases at V and 2 bases at J; junction bases unmatched: 6. This CDR3 has 15 amino acids.

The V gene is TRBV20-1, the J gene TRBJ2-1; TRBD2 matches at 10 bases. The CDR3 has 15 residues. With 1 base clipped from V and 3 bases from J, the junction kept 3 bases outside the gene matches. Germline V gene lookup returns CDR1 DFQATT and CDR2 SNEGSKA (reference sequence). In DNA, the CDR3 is TGCAGTGCTAGAGTGGCTAGCGGGAGCTACAATGAGCAGTTCTTC. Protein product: CSARVASGSYNEQFF.

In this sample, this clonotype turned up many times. The CDR3 here is CATLGGRGQPQHF. In nucleotides, the CDR3 is TGTGCCACCTTGGGGGGGCGCGGACAGCCCCAGCATTTT. The chain carries TRBV19 and TRBJ1-5, with TRBD1 as a possible D gene (6 bases). CDR3 size: 13 residues. V lost 10 bases and J 7 bases, leaving 17 bases between the germline ends. Per germline, CDR1 LNHDA and CDR2 SQIVND (reference sequence).

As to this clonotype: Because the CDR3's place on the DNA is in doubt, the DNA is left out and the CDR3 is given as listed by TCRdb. CDR3 loop: CSARVGGGSTGQGGKTVF. The chain is built from TRBV20-1 and TRBJ1-4; TRBD1 is the table's D call and was not checked against the DNA. Germline V gene lookup returns CDR1 DFQATT and CDR2 SNEGSKA (reference sequence). The CDR3 is 18 residues long, counting both termini.

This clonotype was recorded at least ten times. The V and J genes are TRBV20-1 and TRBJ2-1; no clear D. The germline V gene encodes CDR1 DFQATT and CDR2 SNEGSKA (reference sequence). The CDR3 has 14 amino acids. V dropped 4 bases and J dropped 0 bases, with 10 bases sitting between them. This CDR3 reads CSATSVTSYNEQFF. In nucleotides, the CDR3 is TGCAGTGCTACTAGTGTGACCTCCTACAATGAGCAGTTCTTC.

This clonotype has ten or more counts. CDR3 sequence (DNA): TGTGCCAGCTCATTCAGGACAGGGGGCTATGCCGGGGAGCTGTTTTTT. Protein sequence: CASSFRTGGYAGELFF. This chain joins TRBV7-2 and TRBJ2-2, with 11 bases aligning to TRBD1. The J segment lost 6 bases and the V segment lost 8 bases, leaving 11 bases of the junction unmatched. The CDR3 contains 16 residues. Germline values: CDR1 SGHTA, CDR2 FQGNSA.

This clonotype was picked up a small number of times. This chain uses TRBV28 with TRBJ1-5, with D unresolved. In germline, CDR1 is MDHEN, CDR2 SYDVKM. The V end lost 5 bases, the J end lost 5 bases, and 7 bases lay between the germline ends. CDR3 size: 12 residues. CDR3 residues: CASSRPHQPQHF. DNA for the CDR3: TGTGCCAGCAGTAGACCCCATCAGCCCCAGCATTTT.

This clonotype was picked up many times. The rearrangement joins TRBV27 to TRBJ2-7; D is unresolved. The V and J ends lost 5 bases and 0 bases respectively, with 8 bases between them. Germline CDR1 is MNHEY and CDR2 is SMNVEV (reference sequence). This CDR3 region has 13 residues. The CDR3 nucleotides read TGTGCCAGCAGTGGCGGTAGCTCCTACGAGCAGTACTTC. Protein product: CASSGGSSYEQYF.

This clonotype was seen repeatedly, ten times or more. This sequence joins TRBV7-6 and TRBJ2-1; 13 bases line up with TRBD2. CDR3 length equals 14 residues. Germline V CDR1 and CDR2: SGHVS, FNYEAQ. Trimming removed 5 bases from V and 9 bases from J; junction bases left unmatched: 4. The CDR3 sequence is CASSVGLAGVEQFF. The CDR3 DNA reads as TGTGCCAGCAGCGTTGGACTAGCGGGAGTTGAGCAGTTCTTC. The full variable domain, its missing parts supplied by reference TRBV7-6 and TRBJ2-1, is GAGVSQSPRYKVTKRGQDVALRCDPISGHVSLYWYRQALGQGPEFLTYFNYEAQQDKSGLPNDRFSAERPEGSISTLTIQRTEQRDSAMYRCASSVGLAGVEQFFGPGTRLTVL.